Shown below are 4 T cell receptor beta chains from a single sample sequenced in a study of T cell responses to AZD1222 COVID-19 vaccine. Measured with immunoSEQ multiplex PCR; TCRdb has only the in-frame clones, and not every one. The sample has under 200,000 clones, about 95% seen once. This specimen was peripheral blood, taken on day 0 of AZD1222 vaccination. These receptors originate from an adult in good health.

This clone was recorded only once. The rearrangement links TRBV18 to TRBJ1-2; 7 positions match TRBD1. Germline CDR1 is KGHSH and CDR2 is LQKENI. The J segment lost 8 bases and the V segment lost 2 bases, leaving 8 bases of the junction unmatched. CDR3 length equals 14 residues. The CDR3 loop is CASSPSEGAKGYTF. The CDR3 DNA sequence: TGTGCCAGCTCACCATCGGAGGGGGCGAAGGGCTACACCTTC.

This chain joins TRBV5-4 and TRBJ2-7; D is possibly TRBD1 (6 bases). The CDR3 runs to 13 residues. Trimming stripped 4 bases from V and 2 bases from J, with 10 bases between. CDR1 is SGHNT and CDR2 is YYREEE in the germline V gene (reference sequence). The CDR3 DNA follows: TGTGCCAGCAGCACCGGACAGACCTACGAGCAGTACTTC. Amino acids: CASSTGQTYEQYF.

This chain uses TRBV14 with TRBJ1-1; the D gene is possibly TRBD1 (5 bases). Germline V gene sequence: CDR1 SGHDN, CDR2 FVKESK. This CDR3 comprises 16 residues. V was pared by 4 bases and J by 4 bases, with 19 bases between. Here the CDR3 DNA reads TGTGCCAGCAGCCGTGCTGGCGGGGGGTATCGCACTGAAGCTTTCTTT. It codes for CASSRAGGGYRTEAFF.

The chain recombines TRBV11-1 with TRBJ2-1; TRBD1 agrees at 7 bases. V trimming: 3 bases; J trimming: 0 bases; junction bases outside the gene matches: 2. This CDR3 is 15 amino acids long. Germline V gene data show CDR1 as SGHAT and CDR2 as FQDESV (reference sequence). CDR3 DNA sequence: TGTGCCAGCAGCTTGGCAGGGGGCTCCTACAATGAGCAGTTCTTC. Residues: CASSLAGGSYNEQFF.